This T cell receptor (beta chain) is from a study of CD8+ T cells in alopecia areata. Following extraction, RNA underwent reverse transcription to cDNA, which served as the sequencing template. Clones were sequenced by immunoSEQ multiplex PCR, and TCRdb holds only the in-frame ones, with some missing. The sample was found to contain about 110,000 clones, and every one recurs. In this sample, this clone turned up a few times. All gene names here are mouse names. With the read ending 4 residues before the CDR3 end, the germline J gene is used to fill in that end. CDR1 is NSHNY, CDR2 SYGAGN, per germline. This CDR3 is 11 amino acids long.

The chain couples TRBV13-1 to TRBJ2-7, with D unresolved. The source is a C3H/HeJ mouse with alopecia areata. This strain has MHC haplotype H2-k. Sequenced input: lesional skin. Incomplete CDR3 DNA: TGTGCCAGCAGTGCAGTTTAT. Amino acids: CASSAVY. The whole CDR3 sequence is CASSAVYEQYF.